What follows describes a single T cell receptor (beta chain). This sample is drawn from a study of blood T cell repertoires in COVID-19. Background on the study: Nucleic acid was either cDNA or gDNA, and it came from T cells, B-cell-depleted T cells, or PBMCs.

The CDR3 is 14 residues long. The J segment lost 0 bases and the V segment lost 3 bases, leaving 2 bases of the junction unmatched. The protocol was immunoSEQ multiplex PCR, while the TCRdb copy is restricted to in-frame clones and leaves out a portion. The profile shows roughly 98,000 clones, approximately 80% of them singletons. The chain couples TRBV5-7 to TRBJ1-2; TRBD1 aligns across 7 bases. TRBV5-7 is given ORF status, its function remaining uncertain. The sequencing sample was made of peripheral blood. This TCR was sampled from a man in his sixties or seventies with active or convalescent COVID-19. The CDR3, as DNA: TGTGCCAGCAGCTGGGACAGTTCTAACTATGGCTACACCTTC. Translating gives CASSWDSSNYGYTF.